A single sample is the source of the 18 T cell receptor beta chains below, sequenced in a study of OX40 agonist ivuxolimab in advanced cancers. Method: immunoSEQ multiplex PCR; TCRdb's copy keeps in-frame clones and lacks some. The sample lists 50,000 to 65,000 clones; approximately 75% were seen once. Sequenced here: CD4+ or CD8+ T cells sorted from blood, sampled in a trial of the OX40 agonist ivuxolimab. These receptors were taken from an adult with an advanced solid tumor such as melanoma, head and neck, liver or kidney cancer.

The count of this clone is one. The rearrangement uses TRBV28 and TRBJ1-1, with no clear D. Germline CDR1 reads MDHEN; CDR2 reads SYDVKM. The CDR3 sequence is 13 residues long. V lost 3 bases to trimming and J lost 10 bases, with 15 bases between them. CDR3 sequence reads: CASSLRGKRAAFF. The CDR3 DNA reads as TGTGCCAGCAGTTTGAGAGGAAAGCGGGCAGCTTTCTTT.

This clone was detected ten times or more. V usage is TRBV21-1 and J usage is TRBJ1-4. TRBV21-1 is shown as a pseudogene. CDR3 length: 13 amino acids. Here the CDR3 reads CASSKVVNEKLFF. CDR3 in DNA: TGTGCCAGCAGCAAAGTGGTTAATGAAAAACTGTTTTTT.

In this sample, this clone turned up a few times. The chain links TRBV7-2 to TRBJ1-2; the D is unclear. Germline V CDR1 and CDR2: SGHTA, FQGNSA. V was clipped by 5 bases and J by 5 bases, with 15 bases between them. CDR3 length: 14 amino acids. In DNA, the CDR3 is TGTGCCAGCAGCCGACTAGGCGGGGTTTATGGCTACACCTTC. It is translated as CASSRLGGVYGYTF. The full variable domain, completed using reference TRBV7-2 and TRBJ1-2, is GAGVSQSPSNKVTEKGKDVELRCDPISGHTALYWYRQSLGQGLEFLIYFQGNSAPDKSGLPSDRFSAERTGGSVSTLTIQRTQQEDSAVYLCASSRLGGVYGYTFGSGTRLTVV.

This clone is medium-sized. This chain connects TRBV13 to TRBJ1-5; D call uncertain. Germline assignment: CDR1 PRHDT and CDR2 FYEKMQ (reference sequence). The CDR3 totals 12 residues. Trimming took 7 bases from V and 6 from J, leaving 10 bases between them. The CDR3 DNA reads as TGTGCCAGCAAGAAAGGGCGTCAGCCCCAGCATTTT. As protein: CASKKGRQPQHF.

The chain is built from TRBV6-1 and TRBJ1-5, with 7 bases fitting TRBD1. The CDR3 sequence is 15 residues long. V was clipped by 7 bases and J by 0 bases; unmatched bases: 6. Germline CDR1 MNHNS, CDR2 SASEGT. CDR3 sequence (DNA): TGTGCCAGCACCTTACAGGGGTATAGCAATCAGCCCCAGCATTTT. Amino acids: CASTLQGYSNQPQHF.

In its sample, this clone was seen once. The V and J genes are TRBV7-2 and TRBJ1-2; the match to TRBD1 covers 8 bases. With V trimmed by 5 bases and J by 3 bases, 2 bases remained unmatched. This CDR3 contains 13 residues. Germline assignment: CDR1 SGHTA and CDR2 FQGNSA. CDR3 in DNA: TGTGCCAGCAGCCCGGACAGGGACTATGGCTACACCTTC. This translates into CASSPDRDYGYTF.

The rearrangement joins TRBV5-6 to TRBJ1-3; D is unresolved. The V and J ends lost 2 bases and 0 bases respectively, with 9 bases between them. The CDR3 contains 15 residues. Germline CDR1 SGHDT, CDR2 YYEEEE. The CDR3, as DNA: TGTGCCAGCAGCTTCTACCTGATCTCTGGAAACACCATATATTTT. Translated, it gives CASSFYLISGNTIYF.

This clone was recorded only once. The chain combines TRBV29-1 with TRBJ2-5; D may match TRBD1 or TRBD2 (5 bases each). Germline V lookup: CDR1 SQVTM, CDR2 ANQGSEA. V shed 3 bases and J shed 5 bases, with 10 bases lying between them. The CDR3 totals 12 residues. CDR3 amino acids: CSVEGVGETQYF. The DNA for the CDR3 is TGCAGCGTTGAGGGGGTAGGGGAGACCCAGTACTTC.

The chain combines TRBV7-9 with TRBJ1-3; D is unresolved. CDR1 SEHNR and CDR2 FQNEAQ come from the germline V gene (reference sequence). The V end was cut by 0 bases, the J end by 1 base, with 4 bases between. The CDR3 runs 14 residues. DNA of the CDR3: TGTGCCAGCAGCTTAGCCGGGTCTGGAAACACCATATATTTT. Protein: CASSLAGSGNTIYF.

The chain joins TRBV11-3 to TRBJ2-7; D call uncertain. V shed 1 base and J shed 5 bases, with 6 bases lying between them. The CDR3 loop spans 12 amino acids. CDR1 SGHNT and CDR2 YENEEA come from the germline V gene. In nucleotides, the CDR3 is TGTGCCAGCAGCTTAGGGTTCGACGAGCAGTACTTC. Protein product: CASSLGFDEQYF.

The V call is TRBV6-5, the J call TRBJ2-7, with D unresolved. This CDR3 comprises 13 residues. The V end was cut by 7 bases, the J end by 1 base, with 11 bases between. CDR1 MNHEY and CDR2 SVGAGI come from the germline V gene. In DNA, the CDR3 is TGTGCCAGCACCCAAGACGGATCCTACGAGCAGTACTTC. Translated, it gives CASTQDGSYEQYF.

This chain joins TRBV6-6 and TRBJ2-1, with D unclear. Germline CDR1 and CDR2: MNHNY and SVGAGI (reference sequence). This CDR3 contains 14 residues. V was cut by 4 bases and J by 6 bases, with 13 bases left in between. CDR3 region: CASSSPPDVNEQFF. The CDR3 DNA follows: TGTGCCAGCAGTTCCCCCCCCGATGTCAATGAGCAGTTCTTC.

The chain is built from TRBV27 and TRBJ1-5; 8 positions agree with TRBD1. The V gene end was trimmed by 6 bases and the J gene end by 4 bases; junction bases not matched to a gene: 11. The germline V gene has CDR1 MNHEY and CDR2 SMNVEV (reference sequence). This CDR3 has 16 amino acids. CDR3 coding DNA: TGTGCCAGCAGCCGCCTCGACAGGGGTCGGAATCAGCCCCAGCATTTT. Its translation: CASSRLDRGRNQPQHF.

A few counts support this clone. The V and J genes are TRBV12-5 and TRBJ1-2; D possibly corresponds to TRBD1 (5 bases). CDR1 LGHNT and CDR2 FRNRAP come from the germline V gene. The CDR3 spans 15 residues. Trimming cost V 0 bases and J 4 bases, with 12 bases left between them. CDR3 sequence (DNA): TGTGCTAGTGGTTTGGTACGGGGGACCCCCTATGGCTACACCTTC. Amino acids: CASGLVRGTPYGYTF.

The rearrangement uses TRBV12-5 and TRBJ2-1, with 8 bases aligning to TRBD2. From germline, CDR1 is LGHNT and CDR2 FRNRAP. The CDR3 has 18 residues. V shed 6 bases, J shed 8 bases, and the junction held 21 bases outside the gene matches. DNA for the CDR3: TGTGCTAGTGGACCCTTCTCTATGCGGGGGGCCGGTCGGGATGAGCAGTTCTTC. Its translation: CASGPFSMRGAGRDEQFF. The full variable domain, in which reference TRBV12-5 and TRBJ2-1 provide the parts outside the CDR3, is DARVTQTPRHKVTEMGQEVTMRCQPILGHNTVFWYRQTMMQGLELLAYFRNRAPLDDSGMPKDRFSAEMPDATLATLKIQPSEPRDSAVYFCASGPFSMRGAGRDEQFFGPGTRLTVL.

V usage is TRBV11-1 and J usage is TRBJ1-1; D gene unclear. Between the trimmed V and J ends, which lost 4 bases and 5 bases, there was a span of 11 bases. This CDR3 spans 13 amino acids. CDR1 SGHAT and CDR2 FQDESV come from the germline V gene (reference sequence). Here the CDR3 DNA reads TGTGCCAGCAGCTCTATCGTAGGGACTGAAGCTTTCTTT. As protein: CASSSIVGTEAFF.

This clone was counted between two and nine times. This chain connects TRBV7-6 to TRBJ2-3; 7 nucleotides match TRBD2. The V gene end was trimmed by 4 bases and the J gene end by 1 base; junction bases not matched to a gene: 5. This CDR3 has 15 amino acids. From germline, CDR1 is SGHVS and CDR2 FNYEAQ. The CDR3 sequence: CASSYSSGGTDTQYF. The CDR3 DNA reads TGTGCCAGCAGCTACTCGAGCGGGGGCACAGATACGCAGTATTTT.

This chain joins TRBV14 and TRBJ2-3; 8 nucleotides agree with TRBD1. J gave up 3 bases and V 4 bases, and 15 bases lay outside the gene matches. The germline CDR1 and CDR2 sequences are SGHDN and FVKESK. The CDR3 length is 18 residues. The CDR3: CASSPGTGASVRTDTQYF. CDR3 DNA sequence: TGTGCCAGCAGCCCTGGGACAGGCGCTTCCGTGAGGACAGATACGCAGTATTTT.